This T cell receptor (beta chain) is drawn from a study of T-cell memory formation after mild COVID-19. Comments on this clonotype: Its antigen is unidentified.

The CDR3 runs 14 residues. Looked up from germline, CDR1 is SQVTM and CDR2 is ANQGSEA. Trimming removed 3 bases at V and 2 bases at J, with 13 bases between. Study-level results: There were some responding clones in pre-infection memory, which suggested that cross-reactive memory had joined.

One entry per CDR3 protein, called by TCRdb with MiXCR from the 5' RACE reads. Of roughly 80,000 distinct CDR3 sequences listed, around a quarter are singletons. The chain is built from TRBV29-1 and TRBJ1-1; no clear D. The sample was PBMCs or a T cell subset sorted from them (not recorded which). This TCR came from a man between 18 and 29 years old who had mild COVID-19 (a few samples of this study predate the infection). Cell type and time point are not known. CDR3 residues: CSVEGMTTNTEAFF. CDR3 nucleotide sequence: TGCAGCGTTGAGGGGATGACCACCAACACTGAAGCTTTCTTT.